These 10 T cell receptor beta chains were all obtained from the same sample, sequenced in a study of high-grade serous ovarian cancer treatment subgroups. The tumor samples were collected prior to definitive surgery or chemotherapy. The assay was immunoSEQ multiplex PCR, and TCRdb's table has in-frame clones only and misses some. The repertoire holds several thousand clones, with roughly three quarters as singletons. What was sequenced was tumor tissue. The receptors come from a human donor with high-grade serous ovarian cancer.

The gene calls are TRBV7-8 and TRBJ2-1; possible D gene TRBD2, 6 bases. The CDR3 runs to 14 residues. V shed 5 bases and J shed 6 bases, with 14 bases lying between them. CDR1 SGHVS and CDR2 FQNEAQ come from the germline V gene. CDR3 DNA sequence: TGTGCCAGCAGCGCGGGGACGGCCTTCAATGAGCAGTTCTTC. It yields the protein CASSAGTAFNEQFF.

CDR3 protein: CASSLELSGDGYTF. The DNA for the CDR3 is TGTGCCAGCAGCTTAGAGTTGTCGGGAGATGGCTACACCTTC. The chain links TRBV7-9 to TRBJ1-2; D is uncertain. The germline V gene encodes CDR1 SEHNR and CDR2 FQNEAQ (reference sequence). V lost 1 base to trimming and J lost 6 bases, with 12 bases between them. This CDR3 spans 14 amino acids.

This clone was seen more than once but under ten times. The CDR3 region is CASSDPLTGEAFF. In DNA form, the CDR3 reads TGTGCCAGCAGCGACCCCTTAACAGGTGAAGCTTTCTTT. J is TRBJ1-1 and V is TRBV5-4; D is perhaps TRBD1 (5 bases). This CDR3 spans 13 amino acids. V gave up 4 bases and J gave up 7 bases, with 14 bases separating them. Germline CDR1 is SGHNT and CDR2 is YYREEE (reference sequence).

This clone was seen more than once but under ten times. V and J are TRBV20-1 and TRBJ1-1; no definite D call. CDR1 and CDR2 from the germline V gene are DFQATT and SNEGSKA (reference sequence). The CDR3 loop spans 11 amino acids. The chain's CDR3 is CRTLTPTEAFF. CDR3 coding DNA: TGCAGGACCTTGACTCCCACTGAAGCTTTCTTT.

The chain combines TRBV5-1 with TRBJ2-3; either TRBD1 or TRBD2 may supply D (5 bases each). This CDR3 is built from 15 residues. Trimming left V 1 base short and J 7 bases short, with 16 bases between. Germline V gene sequence: CDR1 SGHRS, CDR2 YFSETQ. This chain's CDR3 is CASSLMGDVVHTQYF. The DNA of the CDR3 is TGCGCCAGCAGCTTGATGGGGGATGTTGTTCATACGCAGTATTTT.

V is TRBV4-3 and J is TRBJ2-1; maybe TRBD2 (5 bases). Germline loops: CDR1 LGHNA, CDR2 YSLEER. The CDR3 length is 14 residues. V lost 2 bases to trimming and J lost 6 bases, with 11 bases between them. The CDR3 bases are TGCGCCAGCAGCCAACACGGGGTTGGCAATGAGCAGTTCTTC. Encoded protein: CASSQHGVGNEQFF.

The J gene is TRBJ2-5, the V gene TRBV7-9; 9 nucleotides align to TRBD2. The CDR3 is 15 amino acids. Germline loops: CDR1 SEHNR, CDR2 FQNEAQ (reference sequence). The J segment lost 5 bases and the V segment lost 2 bases, leaving 6 bases of the junction unmatched. The CDR3 here is CASSLSAAGGETQYF. The CDR3 nucleotides read TGTGCCAGCAGCTTATCAGCCGCGGGGGGGGAGACCCAGTACTTC. Based on the CDR3 plus reference TRBV7-9 and TRBJ2-5, the full variable domain is DTGVSQNPRHKITKRGQNVTFRCDPISEHNRLYWYRQTLGQGPEFLTYFQNEAQLEKSRLLSDRFSAERPKGSFSTLEIQRTEQGDSAMYLCASSLSAAGGETQYFGPGTRLLVL.

This sequence joins TRBV11-2 and TRBJ1-2; D gene uncertain. Trimming took 5 bases from V and 6 from J, leaving 16 bases between them. CDR1 SGHAT and CDR2 FQNNGV come from the germline V gene. The CDR3 is 14 residues long. CDR3 in DNA: TGTGCCAGCAGCACGGTTGAAGGGTATAATGGCTACACCTTC. Translated, it gives CASSTVEGYNGYTF.

This clone was found a few times. CDR3 DNA sequence: TGTGCCAGCAGCTTCCTGACAGGCGGGAACACTGAAGCTTTCTTT. Its translation is CASSFLTGGNTEAFF. The rearrangement links TRBV7-9 to TRBJ1-1; a weak D match, TRBD1 (6 bases). Trimming pared 3 bases from V and 1 base from J, leaving 12 bases between. Germline-derived CDR1 and CDR2 are SEHNR and FQNEAQ (reference sequence). CDR3 length: 15 residues.

V is TRBV4-1 and J is TRBJ2-5; possibly TRBD2 for D (6 bases). Trimming took 3 bases from V and 3 from J, leaving 17 bases between them. The CDR3 loop spans 16 amino acids. Germline CDR1 MGHRA, CDR2 YSYEKL. This chain's CDR3 is CASSQVAGRREETQYF. In nucleotides, the CDR3 is TGCGCCAGCAGCCAGGTAGCAGGGAGGCGGGAAGAGACCCAGTACTTC.